The clone carrying this T cell receptor (beta chain) is deemed large. The antigen remains undetermined. Using 15 ng of total RNA, TCR libraries were made with the QIAseq Immune Repertoire TCR panel. Each CDR3 protein gets one entry after TCRdb re-called the reads with MiXCR. The sample lists fewer than 850 distinct CDR3 sequences, approximately 6.3% occurring once. The entry originates in a study of circulating CD8 cells and anti-PD-1 response in melanoma. On the study more broadly: Response groups: complete/partial responders versus stable/progressive non-responders. Study results and limitations: Generally, no replicate experiments were performed. DNEG was most diverse; TIGIT repertoires were least diverse. Clonotype sharing was highest between DPOS and TIGIT subsets.

Live CD3+CD8+TCRalphabeta+ cells were sorted into four subsets by PD-1 and/or TIGIT. The receptor comes from a human donor with melanoma. Here the sequenced sample was CD8+ T cells from PBMCs, taken at baseline or after one month of anti-PD-1 therapy (not recorded which).

CDR3 loop: CASSVESQGYLPLHF. DNA for the CDR3: TGTGCCAGCAGTGTCGAGTCACAGGGGTATCTACCCCTCCACTTT. J is TRBJ1-6 and V is TRBV27, with 7 bases fitting TRBD1. Germline CDR1 MNHEY, CDR2 SMNVEV (reference sequence). This CDR3 comprises 15 residues. The trim removed 5 bases at V and 12 bases at J, leaving 13 bases unmatched.